Listed below are T cell receptor beta chains from one sample, sequenced in a study of regulatory T cells in long-lasting Graves disease. One entry per CDR3 protein results from TCRdb running MiXCR on the multiplex PCR reads. This table has roughly 500,000 distinct CDR3 sequences, about 15% appearing once. The data also belong to a second study, concerning T cells in Graves' hyperthyroidism and ophthalmopathy.

Sequencing was performed on peripheral blood mononuclear cells (PBMCs), taken at new diagnosis, from a patient treated with antithyroid drugs. The receptors derive from a woman in her forties or fifties with Graves disease. The CDR3 runs from the conserved cysteine through the conserved F or W. The D gene is left open where the match is weak. Where a row states a size, it is once, few, many or the class of an expanded clone; other rows omit it.

j_gene	d_gene	v_gene	abundance	CDR3aa	CDR3nt
TRBJ2-5	NA	TRBV20-1	few	CSARDQRKGETQYF	TGCAGTGCTAGAGATCAGAGGAAAGGAGAGACCCAGTACTTC
TRBJ2-1	NA	TRBV7-2	few	CASSFGGNNEQFF	TGTGCCAGCAGCTTTGGCGGGAACAATGAGCAGTTCTTC
TRBJ2-5	NA	TRBV6-5	NA	CASSYRWETQYF	TGTGCCAGCAGTTACAGGTGGGAGACCCAGTACTTC
TRBJ1-3	NA	TRBV11-2	many	CASSIHRAHSSGNTIYF	TGTGCCAGCAGCATCCACAGGGCCCATTCTTCTGGAAACACCATATATTTT
TRBJ2-1	NA	TRBV9	many	CASSVWAASYNEQFF	TGTGCCAGCAGCGTATGGGCGGCCTCCTACAATGAGCAGTTCTTC
TRBJ2-3	TRBD2	TRBV20-1	many	CSAGKASGRADTQYF	TGCAGTGCTGGAAAGGCTAGCGGGAGAGCAGATACGCAGTATTTT
TRBJ2-3	TRBD2	TRBV5-1	few	CASSLVTSGTGTDTQYF	TGCGCCAGCAGCTTGGTGACTAGCGGGACCGGCACAGATACGCAGTATTTT
TRBJ2-7	TRBD2	TRBV20-1	NA	CSAREGGQKSSYEQYF	TGCAGTGCCAGGGAGGGCGGGCAAAAGAGCTCCTACGAGCAGTACTTC
TRBJ2-2	NA	TRBV6-1	many	CASRPIGTNTGELFF	TGTGCCAGCAGGCCGATAGGGACTAACACCGGGGAGCTGTTTTTT
TRBJ2-7	NA	TRBV2	many	CASSVPEQYF	TGTGCCAGCAGTGTTCCCGAGCAGTACTTC
TRBJ1-5	NA	TRBV6-1	many	CASDWRAPDANQPQHF	TGTGCCAGCGATTGGAGGGCCCCGGACGCCAATCAGCCCCAGCATTTT
TRBJ2-5	NA	TRBV7-3	NA	CASGVGGRQETQYF	TGTGCCAGCGGTGTAGGGGGTCGCCAAGAGACCCAGTACTTC
TRBJ2-3	NA	TRBV4-1	NA	CASSQPLEGRDTQYF	TGCGCCAGCAGCCAACCTCTGGAGGGCCGGGATACGCAGTATTTT
TRBJ1-2	TRBD1	TRBV5-1	NA	CASSSQGAEYGYTF	TGCGCCAGCAGCTCACAGGGGGCTGAATATGGCTACACCTTC
TRBJ1-5	NA	TRBV20-1	NA	CSASRGRLFGPQHF	TGCAGTGCTAGCAGAGGACGGCTTTTTGGGCCCCAGCATTTT
TRBJ2-7	NA	TRBV3-1	many	CASSAADRTKYEQYF	TGTGCCAGCAGCGCAGCCGACAGGACCAAGTACGAGCAGTACTTC
TRBJ2-1	TRBD2	TRBV7-8	many	CASSTGLAYRQFVASYNEQFF	TGTGCCAGCAGCACCGGACTAGCTTACCGCCAATTCGTCGCGTCCTACAATGAGCAGTTCTTC
TRBJ2-1	TRBD1	TRBV19	many	CASSTTGMYNEQFF	TGTGCCAGTAGTACGACAGGGATGTACAATGAGCAGTTCTTC
TRBJ2-7	TRBD1	TRBV12-3/TRBV12-4	many	CASSFRQGPQEQYF	TGTGCCAGCAGTTTCCGACAGGGACCACAAGAGCAGTACTTC
TRBJ1-1	NA	TRBV28	NA	CTSSRPGPGTEAFF	TGTACCAGCAGTCGACCCGGGCCGGGGACTGAAGCTTTCTTT
TRBJ2-1	TRBD2	TRBV6-2/TRBV6-3	few	CASRRGLAGGPSYNEQFF	TGTGCCAGCAGAAGGGGACTAGCGGGAGGGCCCTCCTACAATGAGCAGTTCTTC
TRBJ2-1	TRBD2	TRBV11-2	NA	CASSLGLAGERYNEQFF	TGTGCCAGCAGCTTAGGACTAGCGGGAGAGAGATACAATGAGCAGTTCTTC
TRBJ1-1	TRBD1	TRBV29-1	many	CSVAQGINTEAFF	TGCAGCGTGGCACAGGGGATAAACACTGAAGCTTTCTTT
TRBJ2-1	NA	TRBV20-1	few	CSARTAGPYNEQFF	TGCAGTGCTAGGACAGCGGGCCCTTACAATGAGCAGTTCTTC
TRBJ1-2	NA	TRBV4-2	NA	CASSQGGWQTLTEGYTF	TGTGCCAGCAGCCAAGGAGGGTGGCAGACGCTAACGGAGGGCTACACCTTC
TRBJ2-1	NA	TRBV6-5	NA	CASSYEGYEQFF	TGTGCCAGCAGTTACGAAGGGTATGAGCAGTTCTTC